The rows below give T cell receptor beta chains drawn from one sample of a study of blood T cell repertoires in COVID-19. Produced via immunoSEQ multiplex PCR; TCRdb's table is partial and in-frame only. The table has 200,000 to 250,000 clones, 80% seen once. Sequenced sample: peripheral blood. Source of these receptors: a woman in her 70s with acute or convalescent COVID-19. The CDR3 runs from the conserved cysteine through the conserved F or W. The order of the fields is clone size, V gene, D gene, J gene, CDR3 protein, CDR3 DNA. D genes are given only for firm matches. Size values are once, few and many counts, or a class for expanded clones, and some rows have none.

clone size: -; V gene: TRBV19; D gene: -; J gene: TRBJ1-5; CDR3 protein: CASSPLDSGNQPQHF; CDR3 DNA: TGTGCCAGTAGTCCCCTGGACAGCGGAAATCAGCCCCAGCATTTT
clone size: -; V gene: TRBV7-2; D gene: -; J gene: TRBJ2-3; CDR3 protein: CASSFDSSTDTQYF; CDR3 DNA: TGTGCCAGCAGTTTTGACTCCTCTACAGATACGCAGTATTTT
clone size: -; V gene: TRBV19; D gene: -; J gene: TRBJ2-3; CDR3 protein: CASTPRARYTDTQYF; CDR3 DNA: TGTGCCAGTACCCCGCGAGCACGCTACACAGATACGCAGTATTTT
clone size: -; V gene: TRBV4-3; D gene: TRBD2; J gene: TRBJ2-3; CDR3 protein: CASSQDRWTSGGTDTQYF; CDR3 DNA: TGCGCCAGCAGCCAAGATAGGTGGACTAGCGGGGGTACAGATACGCAGTATTTT
clone size: few; V gene: TRBV9; D gene: TRBD1; J gene: TRBJ2-3; CDR3 protein: CASSAKTGPPSTDTQYF; CDR3 DNA: TGTGCCAGCAGCGCCAAGACAGGGCCCCCCAGCACAGATACGCAGTATTTT
clone size: -; V gene: TRBV4-1; D gene: TRBD1; J gene: TRBJ1-4; CDR3 protein: CASSQPSDRDGKLFF; CDR3 DNA: TGCGCCAGCAGCCAGCCTTCGGACAGGGACGGAAAACTGTTTTTT
clone size: once; V gene: TRBV29-1; D gene: TRBD1; J gene: TRBJ2-1; CDR3 protein: CSGVGDRGVNEQFF; CDR3 DNA: TGCAGCGGCGTCGGGGACAGGGGGGTCAATGAGCAGTTCTTC
clone size: -; V gene: TRBV5-8; D gene: TRBD2; J gene: TRBJ2-5; CDR3 protein: CASSLWGLAGGREETQYF; CDR3 DNA: TGTGCCAGCAGCTTGTGGGGGCTAGCGGGGGGTCGCGAGGAGACCCAGTACTTC
clone size: -; V gene: TRBV19; D gene: TRBD1; J gene: TRBJ1-5; CDR3 protein: CASSRGQGHQPQHF; CDR3 DNA: TGTGCCAGTAGTCGAGGACAGGGGCATCAGCCCCAGCATTTT
clone size: -; V gene: TRBV7-2; D gene: -; J gene: TRBJ1-5; CDR3 protein: CASSSNLGGGNQPQHF; CDR3 DNA: TGTGCCAGCAGCTCGAACCTAGGGGGGGGCAATCAGCCCCAGCATTTT
clone size: -; V gene: TRBV11-2; D gene: TRBD1; J gene: TRBJ2-7; CDR3 protein: CASSLDPGQGTRQYF; CDR3 DNA: TGTGCCAGCAGCTTAGACCCCGGACAGGGAACGAGGCAGTACTTC
clone size: -; V gene: TRBV24-1; D gene: TRBD1; J gene: TRBJ2-2; CDR3 protein: CATSDLGSGGTGELFF; CDR3 DNA: TGTGCCACCAGTGATTTGGGTTCAGGGGGAACCGGGGAGCTGTTTTTT
clone size: -; V gene: TRBV5-1; D gene: TRBD2; J gene: TRBJ2-1; CDR3 protein: CASRDGLAGGQQFF; CDR3 DNA: TGCGCCAGCCGGGACGGGCTAGCGGGGGGCCAGCAGTTCTTC
clone size: few; V gene: TRBV11-2; D gene: TRBD1; J gene: TRBJ2-7; CDR3 protein: CASSLVTGTGGIRNYEQYF; CDR3 DNA: TGTGCCAGCAGCTTAGTGACCGGGACAGGGGGCATAAGAAACTACGAGCAGTACTTC
clone size: -; V gene: TRBV7-8; D gene: -; J gene: TRBJ2-1; CDR3 protein: CASFAGRVHNEQFF; CDR3 DNA: TGTGCCAGTTTTGCAGGGCGTGTCCACAATGAGCAGTTCTTC
clone size: once; V gene: TRBV7-9; D gene: -; J gene: TRBJ1-1; CDR3 protein: CASSFGTLNTEAFF; CDR3 DNA: TGTGCCAGCAGCTTCGGGACTTTGAACACTGAAGCTTTCTTT
clone size: few; V gene: TRBV14; D gene: -; J gene: TRBJ1-5; CDR3 protein: CASSSMDTRDQPQHF; CDR3 DNA: TGTGCCAGCAGCTCGATGGACACCCGGGATCAGCCCCAGCATTTT
clone size: -; V gene: TRBV6-1; D gene: -; J gene: TRBJ1-5; CDR3 protein: CASSGGGRTAHSNQPQHF; CDR3 DNA: TGTGCCAGCAGTGGGGGGGGCCGGACAGCACATAGCAATCAGCCCCAGCATTTT
clone size: -; V gene: TRBV27; D gene: -; J gene: TRBJ2-7; CDR3 protein: CASRVSPGETYEQYF; CDR3 DNA: TGTGCCAGCAGAGTTTCCCCCGGGGAAACCTACGAGCAGTACTTC
clone size: few; V gene: TRBV6-5; D gene: TRBD1; J gene: TRBJ2-7; CDR3 protein: CASSAVNRGDYEQYF; CDR3 DNA: TGTGCCAGCAGCGCGGTTAACAGGGGTGACTACGAGCAGTACTTC
clone size: -; V gene: TRBV9; D gene: TRBD2; J gene: TRBJ2-5; CDR3 protein: CASSPLQRGGQETQYF; CDR3 DNA: TGTGCCAGCAGCCCCCTGCAGCGGGGGGGCCAAGAGACCCAGTACTTC
clone size: -; V gene: TRBV6-6; D gene: -; J gene: TRBJ1-2; CDR3 protein: CASIYTPPGFSGYTF; CDR3 DNA: TGTGCCAGCATTTACACCCCCCCAGGGTTTTCGGGCTACACCTTC
clone size: -; V gene: TRBV6-6; D gene: -; J gene: TRBJ1-5; CDR3 protein: CASRQGDQPQHF; CDR3 DNA: TGTGCCAGCAGACAGGGCGATCAGCCCCAGCATTTT
clone size: -; V gene: TRBV5-1; D gene: -; J gene: TRBJ2-6; CDR3 protein: CASSPNSGANVLTF; CDR3 DNA: TGCGCCAGCAGCCCAAACTCTGGGGCCAACGTCCTGACTTTC
clone size: once; V gene: TRBV7-2; D gene: -; J gene: TRBJ1-5; CDR3 protein: CASSPRVMRGQPQHF; CDR3 DNA: TGTGCCAGCAGTCCCAGGGTCATGCGCGGCCAGCCCCAGCATTTT
clone size: -; V gene: TRBV18; D gene: TRBD1; J gene: TRBJ2-3; CDR3 protein: CASSPRDRGTDTQYF; CDR3 DNA: TGTGCCAGCTCACCGCGGGACAGGGGCACAGATACGCAGTATTTT